One and the same sample provided the 31 T cell receptor beta chains below, sequenced in a study of shared clonotypes between healthy human individuals. Clones were sequenced by immunoSEQ multiplex PCR, and TCRdb holds only the in-frame ones, with some missing. The sample has fewer than 1.6 million clones, roughly 98.5% seen once. The specimen sequenced was naive CD4+ T cells sorted from blood. The subset: CD45RA+ positively selected. These TCRs come from a man aged 30 to 39 in good health.

The J gene is TRBJ2-7, the V gene TRBV28; 7 positions match TRBD1. CDR3 length: 12 residues. J was trimmed by 5 bases and V by 9 bases; bases with no gene match: 7. Germline assignment: CDR1 MDHEN and CDR2 SYDVKM. The CDR3 coding sequence is TGTGCCAGTAGGGGACAGTTCCACGAGCAGTACTTC. Residues: CASRGQFHEQYF.

The gene calls are TRBV29-1 and TRBJ2-2, with 9 bases fitting TRBD1. Germline-derived CDR1 and CDR2 are SQVTM and ANQGSEA. J gave up 6 bases and V 4 bases, and 3 bases lay outside the gene matches. CDR3 length: 13 amino acids. The CDR3 sequence: CSVAQGAAGELFF. The CDR3 DNA reads as TGCAGCGTTGCACAGGGGGCGGCCGGGGAGCTGTTTTTT.

The chain has TRBV20-1 and TRBJ1-5; no clear D gene. There are 11 residues in the CDR3. Germline lookup yields CDR1 DFQATT and CDR2 SNEGSKA (reference sequence). The CDR3 sequence: CTAESNQPQHF. DNA of the CDR3: TGCACCGCCGAGAGCAATCAGCCCCAGCATTTT.

As regards this clone: Within the sample, other DNA sequences also encode this same CDR3. This chain uses TRBV4-2 with TRBJ2-7, with 8 bases that match TRBD1. This CDR3 contains 14 residues. The germline V gene has CDR1 LGHNA and CDR2 YNFKEQ. V lost 1 base, J lost 2 bases, and 1 base stayed unmatched. The CDR3 DNA reads TGTGCCAGCAGCCAAGGGACAGGGCCCTACGAGCAGTACTTC. This translates into CASSQGTGPYEQYF.

V gene TRBV7-9 combines with J gene TRBJ2-3; TRBD2 matches at 9 bases. Germline V CDR1 and CDR2: SEHNR, FQNEAQ (reference sequence). The CDR3 loop spans 13 amino acids. V shed 8 bases and J 4 bases; nucleotides not matched to a gene: 4. This CDR3 reads CASVAGVSDTQYF. Here the CDR3 DNA reads TGTGCCAGCGTAGCGGGAGTTTCAGATACGCAGTATTTT.

V and J are TRBV5-1 and TRBJ2-1; 14 positions agree with TRBD2. Germline V gene sequence: CDR1 SGHRS, CDR2 YFSETQ. The junction had 4 bases not matched to a gene; V was cut back by 4 bases and J by 4 bases. The CDR3 extends over 16 amino acids. The CDR3 spells CASSQGLAGEYNEQFF. CDR3 in DNA: TGCGCCAGCAGCCAGGGACTAGCGGGAGAATACAATGAGCAGTTCTTC.

The chain carries TRBV7-9 and TRBJ2-4; unclear D gene. Germline loops: CDR1 SEHNR, CDR2 FQNEAQ (reference sequence). V lost 3 bases and J 3 bases, leaving 9 bases between the germline ends. The CDR3 spans 14 residues. The CDR3 DNA sequence: TGTGCCAGCAGCTTGGAAAAAGTCAAAAACATTCAGTACTTC. This codes for CASSLEKVKNIQYF.

V usage is TRBV19 and J usage is TRBJ2-1; D tentatively fits TRBD1 or TRBD2 (6 bases each). Trimming took 4 bases from V and 9 from J, leaving 16 bases between them. The V gene's germline CDR1 is LNHDA and CDR2 SQIVND (reference sequence). This CDR3 is built from 14 residues. CDR3 in DNA: TGTGCCAGTAGTAGGGGGGCCGGGTTCGGTGAGCAGTTCTTC. Translation: CASSRGAGFGEQFF.

Note on this clone: This sample also contains other DNA sequences that code for the same CDR3. The J gene is TRBJ2-7, the V gene TRBV29-1; D is perhaps TRBD1 (5 bases). CDR3 size: 12 residues. V dropped 4 bases and J dropped 3 bases, with 10 bases sitting between them. Per the germline V gene, CDR1 is SQVTM and CDR2 is ANQGSEA. The CDR3 region is CSVVSQGYEQYF. The DNA for the CDR3 is TGCAGCGTTGTTTCCCAGGGCTACGAGCAGTACTTC.

The chain uses TRBV6-1 and TRBJ1-2; D gene unclear. The V gene's germline CDR1 is MNHNS and CDR2 SASEGT. CDR3 length equals 11 residues. Between the trimmed V and J ends, which lost 8 bases and 5 bases, there was a span of 9 bases. CDR3: CASGRPYGYTF. The CDR3 DNA reads TGTGCCAGCGGGAGACCGTATGGCTACACCTTC.

CDR3 sequence: CASTGQGFGYTF. The DNA for the CDR3 is TGTGCCAGCACGGGTCAGGGATTTGGCTACACCTTC. The genes are TRBV6-1 and TRBJ1-2; perhaps TRBD1 as D (5 bases). V lost 7 bases to trimming and J lost 7 bases, with 13 bases between them. Germline loops: CDR1 MNHNS, CDR2 SASEGT. The CDR3 sequence is 12 residues long.

The rearrangement links TRBV9 to TRBJ1-2; weak D call: TRBD1 (5 bases). This CDR3 is 12 amino acids long. The ends were cut back, 6 bases at V and 0 bases at J, with 6 bases in the middle. Germline lookup yields CDR1 SGDLS and CDR2 YYNGEE. CDR3 nucleotide sequence: TGTGCCAGCACGGGGGCTAACTATGGCTACACCTTC. This encodes CASTGANYGYTF.

The chain couples TRBV15 to TRBJ2-3, with TRBD2 matching over 15 bases. The CDR3 is 20 amino acids. Germline-derived CDR1 and CDR2 are LNHNV and YYDKDF (reference sequence). Trimming removed 2 bases from V and 6 bases from J; junction bases left unmatched: 15. The CDR3 DNA is TGTGCCACCAGCAGACCCAGGACTAGCGGGAGGGCCGGATTTGCTGATACGCAGTATTTT. This translates into CATSRPRTSGRAGFADTQYF.

This chain links TRBV11-2 with TRBJ1-5; weak D call: TRBD1 (6 bases). CDR1 is SGHAT, CDR2 FQNNGV, per germline. The germline V and J ends were trimmed by 5 bases and 2 bases, with 13 bases remaining between them. This CDR3 contains 15 residues. The CDR3: CASSPGTSRNQPQHF. The CDR3 DNA reads as TGTGCCAGCAGCCCCGGGACAAGTCGCAATCAGCCCCAGCATTTT.

This clone occurred once. The rearrangement joins TRBV10-2 to TRBJ1-1, with no clear D. This CDR3 comprises 11 residues. The V end was cut by 8 bases, the J end by 5 bases, with 9 bases between. Germline V gives CDR1 WSHSY, CDR2 SAAADI. The CDR3 DNA follows: TGCGCCAGCGGGTGGGAAACTGAAGCTTTCTTT. This sequence encodes CASGWETEAFF.

The rearrangement links TRBV28 to TRBJ2-2; 7 bases fit TRBD1. Germline V gene sequence: CDR1 MDHEN, CDR2 SYDVKM. V dropped 4 bases and J dropped 4; count of bases not matched to a gene: 15. There are 18 residues in the CDR3. This CDR3 reads CASSSPGTAPTVTGELFF. The CDR3, as DNA: TGTGCCAGCAGTTCGCCCGGGACAGCTCCAACAGTCACCGGGGAGCTGTTTTTT.

With regard to this clone: This specimen includes other DNA sequences encoding the same CDR3. J is TRBJ2-7 and V is TRBV18; D gene ambiguous. The CDR3 length is 13 residues. V lost 0 bases, J lost 3 bases, and 6 bases lay in between. Germline V gene data show CDR1 as KGHSH and CDR2 as LQKENI. As DNA, the CDR3 is TGTGCCAGCTCACCACCCGGCTACTACGAGCAGTACTTC. It is translated as CASSPPGYYEQYF.

The chain carries TRBV5-1 and TRBJ2-4; D gene uncertain. V was clipped by 7 bases and J by 3 bases, with 11 bases between them. This CDR3 contains 13 residues. Germline V gene data show CDR1 as SGHRS and CDR2 as YFSETQ. The CDR3 is CASRHPFKNIQYF. CDR3 sequence (DNA): TGCGCCAGCCGCCATCCGTTCAAAAACATTCAGTACTTC.

The J gene is TRBJ2-1, the V gene TRBV5-6; no definite D call. Trimming cost V 1 base and J 5 bases, with 13 bases left between them. This CDR3 region has 15 residues. Germline V gives CDR1 SGHDT, CDR2 YYEEEE. The CDR3 sequence is CASSLRTLVDNEQFF. For the CDR3, the DNA is TGTGCCAGCAGCTTGCGTACCCTTGTAGACAATGAGCAGTTCTTC.

This clone is a singleton in its sample. The rearrangement links TRBV7-9 to TRBJ2-6; 8 bases match TRBD1. The CDR3 runs to 19 residues. Germline CDR1 is SEHNR and CDR2 is FQNEAQ (reference sequence). Trimming at V came to 3 bases and at J to 0 bases, leaving 10 bases not matched to a gene. The CDR3: CASSFQGTGFISGANVLTF. CDR3 bases: TGTGCCAGCAGCTTCCAAGGGACAGGTTTCATCTCTGGGGCCAACGTCCTGACTTTC.

This clone came up once. The rearrangement links TRBV5-4 to TRBJ2-1; D may match TRBD1 or TRBD2 (5 bases each). CDR1 is SGHNT, CDR2 YYREEE, per germline (reference sequence). V lost 3 bases, J lost 5 bases, and 18 bases lay in between. This CDR3 comprises 16 residues. CDR3: CASSSRERFSDNEQFF. The CDR3 nucleotides read TGTGCCAGCAGCTCCAGGGAGCGTTTTAGCGACAATGAGCAGTTCTTC.

The chain couples TRBV7-3 to TRBJ2-1; TRBD1 is a possible D gene (6 bases). The CDR3 length is 16 residues. Trimming removed 1 base from V and 2 bases from J, with 12 bases in between. Germline CDR1 and CDR2: SGHTA and FQGTGA. The CDR3 DNA reads TGTGCCAGCAGCTTAATGGCAGGGACAACCTACAATGAGCAGTTCTTC. Protein product: CASSLMAGTTYNEQFF.

The chain joins TRBV10-3 to TRBJ2-7, with no clear D. The CDR3 loop spans 11 amino acids. Germline values: CDR1 ENHRY, CDR2 SYGVKD. Trimming shortened V by 2 bases and J by 4 bases, and 3 bases separated the two germline ends. The CDR3 is CAISEVYEQYF. For the CDR3, the DNA is TGTGCCATCAGTGAGGTTTACGAGCAGTACTTC.

Points on this clone: A read error may produce the germline difference seen at one junction end. V gene TRBV7-7 combines with J gene TRBJ2-2; D may correspond to TRBD1 or TRBD2 (5 bases each). Germline V CDR1 and CDR2: SSHAT, FNYEAQ (reference sequence). The length of the CDR3 is 14 residues. The CDR3 nucleotides are TGTGCTAGCAGCTTAGAGGGGATTCCCGGGGAGCTGTTTTTT. It specifies CASSLEGIPGELFF.

On this clone itself: Additional DNA sequences in this sample encode the identical CDR3. The J gene is TRBJ2-7, the V gene TRBV10-3, with D perhaps matching TRBD1 (5 bases). The CDR3 length is 14 residues. Germline V gene data show CDR1 as ENHRY and CDR2 as SYGVKD. Deletions cut 0 bases from V and 0 bases from J, with 6 bases between. CDR3: CAISESDTSYEQYF. CDR3 DNA sequence: TGTGCCATCAGTGAGTCGGACACCTCCTACGAGCAGTACTTC.

Here the CDR3 reads CAWSVVRAPQETQYF. The DNA of the CDR3 is TGTGCCTGGAGTGTAGTCCGCGCCCCACAAGAGACCCAGTACTTC. This chain joins TRBV30 and TRBJ2-5; D unresolved. The CDR3 runs 15 residues. CDR1 is GTSNPN, CDR2 SVGIG, per germline (reference sequence). Trimming took off 0 bases at V and 2 bases at J, with 13 bases between the two ends.

With respect to this clone: This specimen includes other DNA sequences encoding the same CDR3. The V gene is TRBV19, the J gene TRBJ2-7; D is unresolved. Germline lookup yields CDR1 LNHDA and CDR2 SQIVND (reference sequence). V gave up 4 bases and J gave up 1 base, with 8 bases separating them. This CDR3 has 13 amino acids. The CDR3 nucleotides are TGTGCCAGTAGTACGGCGGAATCCTACGAGCAGTACTTC. Protein: CASSTAESYEQYF.

The V and J genes are TRBV7-6 and TRBJ2-1; 9 bases agree with TRBD2. The trim removed 1 base at V and 10 bases at J, leaving 8 bases unmatched. Germline values: CDR1 SGHVS, CDR2 FNYEAQ. The CDR3 extends over 15 amino acids. The CDR3 DNA follows: TGTGCCAGCAGCTTAGGCCTAGCGGGATCGGTCGAGCAGTTCTTC. It is translated as CASSLGLAGSVEQFF.

V is TRBV18 and J is TRBJ1-1; D gene unclear. CDR3 length: 16 residues. Trimming took 6 bases from V and 0 from J, leaving 17 bases between them. Germline V gene data show CDR1 as KGHSH and CDR2 as LQKENI. The CDR3 reads CASSTSSRLMNTEAFF. For the CDR3, the DNA is TGTGCCAGCTCTACCTCCTCCAGGCTGATGAACACTGAAGCTTTCTTT.

V usage is TRBV6-5 and J usage is TRBJ1-1; tentatively, D is TRBD1 (5 bases). The CDR3 contains 11 residues. Germline assignment: CDR1 MNHEY and CDR2 SVGAGI. With 6 bases removed from V and 12 bases from J, the gap between germline ends came to 14 bases. For the CDR3, the DNA is TGTGCCAGCAGGACCGGGGCGCGGCCTTTCTTT. Its translation is CASRTGARPFF.

The rearrangement joins TRBV23-1 to TRBJ2-3, with D hard to call. TRBV23-1 qualifies as an ORF whose function is uncertain. V lost 10 bases, J lost 1 base, and 15 bases lay in between. This CDR3 has 14 residues. The CDR3 sequence: CAILPEDRTDTQYF. CDR3 in DNA: TGCGCCATCCTCCCCGAGGACCGCACAGATACGCAGTATTTT.